This TCR beta chain was found in a study of TIL therapy for anti-PD-1-resistant metastatic lung cancer. As for the study in general: By whole-exome sequencing, median non-synonymous tumor mutation burden was roughly 1.6 mutations per megabase.

The immunoSEQ assay was v3. Sequencing depth was some 2 million read pairs for survey level, roughly 4.5-6.5 million for deep. Measured with immunoSEQ multiplex PCR; TCRdb has only the in-frame clones, and not every one. The table includes around 2,000 clones, approximately 87% detected once. On this clone: Its specificity is not known.

Study findings and constraints: Many TIL product clones were absent from baseline tumor, suggesting clonal contraction.

From germline, CDR1 is MNHNS and CDR2 SASEGT. V dropped 2 bases and J dropped 7 bases, with 15 bases sitting between them. The CDR3 sequence is 15 residues long. Time point reported: pre-treatment sample, taken before nivolumab and TIL therapy. Tumor tissue came from excised metastases, mostly pleural nodules or supraclavicular lymph nodes. V and J are TRBV6-1 and TRBJ1-5; D perhaps matches TRBD1 (5 bases). The TCR originated in a person aged 25-85 years with non-small cell lung cancer. The sequences come from tumor tissue, collected at baseline. CDR3 DNA: TGTGCCAGCAGTGAATGGGGGGGGTATGACCAGCCCCAGCATTTT. Encoded protein: CASSEWGGYDQPQHF.